One sample yielded the 27 T cell receptor beta chains listed below, sequenced in a study of T cell responses to AZD1222 COVID-19 vaccine. The table came from immunoSEQ multiplex PCR; TCRdb's copy has only in-frame clones and leaves some out. The sample contains about 88,000 clones, around 90% of which appear only once. The sample here was peripheral blood, taken on day 0 of AZD1222 vaccination. The receptors stem from an adult in good health.

The V and J genes are TRBV30 and TRBJ2-7, with D perhaps matching TRBD1 (5 bases). Germline CDR1 and CDR2: GTSNPN and SVGIG (reference sequence). V shed 5 bases and J shed 2 bases, with 19 bases lying between them. This CDR3 has 15 amino acids. The CDR3 loop reads CAWAGGMGLPYEQYF. CDR3 sequence (DNA): TGTGCCTGGGCCGGTGGTATGGGGCTCCCCTACGAGCAGTACTTC.

This chain connects TRBV2 to TRBJ2-7, with no clear D. Trimming left V 6 bases short and J 7 bases short, with 10 bases between. The CDR3 extends over 11 amino acids. Germline CDR1 is SNHLY and CDR2 is FYNNEI. The CDR3 region is CASRADGEQYF. The CDR3 DNA follows: TGTGCCAGCAGGGCGGACGGGGAGCAGTACTTC.

The gene calls are TRBV7-9 and TRBJ1-5; weak D call: TRBD1 (5 bases). There are 13 residues in the CDR3. The germline CDR1 and CDR2 sequences are SEHNR and FQNEAQ (reference sequence). V dropped 2 bases and J dropped 5 bases, with 7 bases sitting between them. The CDR3 protein is CASSLQGDQPQHF. Here the CDR3 DNA reads TGTGCCAGCAGCTTACAGGGAGATCAGCCCCAGCATTTT.

J is TRBJ2-2 and V is TRBV7-3, with D possibly being TRBD1 (5 bases). The CDR3 sequence is 12 residues long. In germline, CDR1 is SGHTA, CDR2 FQGTGA. V was clipped by 5 bases and J by 5 bases, with 6 bases between them. The CDR3 DNA reads as TGTGCCAGCAGCCCAGGGACCGGGGAGCTGTTTTTT. It specifies CASSPGTGELFF.

The chain links TRBV7-9 to TRBJ1-1; perhaps TRBD1 as D (5 bases). From germline, CDR1 is SEHNR and CDR2 FQNEAQ (reference sequence). CDR3 length: 15 amino acids. Trimming cost V 0 bases and J 4 bases, with 12 bases left between them. The CDR3 spells CASSLAGHLGTEAFF. The CDR3 DNA sequence: TGTGCCAGCAGCTTAGCCGGACATTTGGGCACTGAAGCTTTCTTT. Complete variable domain (other parts from reference TRBV7-9 and TRBJ1-1): DTGVSQNPRHKITKRGQNVTFRCDPISEHNRLYWYRQTLGQGPEFLTYFQNEAQLEKSRLLSDRFSAERPKGSFSTLEIQRTEQGDSAMYLCASSLAGHLGTEAFFGQGTRLTVV.

V gene TRBV19 combines with J gene TRBJ2-2, with D possibly TRBD1 on 5 matching bases. CDR1 LNHDA and CDR2 SQIVND come from the germline V gene (reference sequence). There are 13 residues in the CDR3. With 11 bases removed from V and 2 bases from J, the gap between germline ends came to 12 bases. CDR3 in DNA: TGTGCCTCAGGGTACTTAAACACCGGGGAGCTGTTTTTT. This gives the protein CASGYLNTGELFF.

The chain joins TRBV30 to TRBJ1-1; D unresolved. This CDR3 contains 13 residues. Trimming pared 5 bases from V and 0 bases from J, leaving 10 bases between. Germline V gene data show CDR1 as GTSNPN and CDR2 as SVGIG (reference sequence). This CDR3 is CAWSTLMNTEAFF. CDR3 in DNA: TGTGCCTGGTCGACCCTGATGAACACTGAAGCTTTCTTT.

The chain recombines TRBV12-5 with TRBJ1-2; D is possibly TRBD1 (6 bases). Germline V gene sequence: CDR1 LGHNT, CDR2 FRNRAP. The CDR3 totals 15 residues. Trimming shortened V by 6 bases and J by 0 bases, and 14 bases separated the two germline ends. The CDR3 DNA reads as TGTGCTAGTGGAGGACCGGACAGCGCTAACTATGGCTACACCTTC. It codes for CASGGPDSANYGYTF. Complete variable domain (other parts from reference TRBV12-5 and TRBJ1-2): DARVTQTPRHKVTEMGQEVTMRCQPILGHNTVFWYRQTMMQGLELLAYFRNRAPLDDSGMPKDRFSAEMPDATLATLKIQPSEPRDSAVYFCASGGPDSANYGYTFGSGTRLTVV.

The chain links TRBV5-1 to TRBJ2-1; D remains unclear. V lost 2 bases to trimming and J lost 14 bases, with 20 bases between them. The germline V gene encodes CDR1 SGHRS and CDR2 YFSETQ. The CDR3 runs to 14 residues. DNA of the CDR3: TGCGCCAGCAGCTTACCCGACGACACACCGGCGGAGTTCTTC. Protein product: CASSLPDDTPAEFF.

The chain employs TRBV6-2 or TRBV6-3 and TRBJ1-2, with unresolved D. The V gene's germline CDR1 is MNHEY and CDR2 SVGEGT. Trimming took 6 bases from V and 8 from J, leaving 13 bases between them. This CDR3 is built from 12 residues. CDR3 sequence reads: CASSTGRWGYTF. The CDR3 DNA reads as TGTGCCAGCAGCACTGGACGTTGGGGCTACACCTTC.

V and J are TRBV28 and TRBJ1-1; TRBD1 matches 11 bases. Germline CDR1 reads MDHEN; CDR2 reads SYDVKM. V trimming: 5 bases; J trimming: 5 bases; junction bases outside the gene matches: 13. There are 17 residues in the CDR3. The CDR3 DNA follows: TGTGCCAGCAGTCCAACGCCCGGGACAGGGGGGAGGACTGAAGCTTTCTTT. It translates to CASSPTPGTGGRTEAFF. Full variable domain (remainder filled in from reference TRBV28 and TRBJ1-1): DVKVTQSSRYLVKRTGEKVFLECVQDMDHENMFWYRQDPGLGLRLIYFSYDVKMKEKGDIPEGYSVSREKKERFSLILESASTNQTSMYLCASSPTPGTGGRTEAFFGQGTRLTVV.

This clone was recorded once. The chain couples TRBV19 to TRBJ1-6, with D unresolved. The CDR3 spans 13 residues. Looked up from germline, CDR1 is LNHDA and CDR2 is SQIVND (reference sequence). With 3 bases removed from V and 7 bases from J, the gap between germline ends came to 7 bases. CDR3 region: CASSMEANSPLHF. CDR3 DNA: TGTGCCAGTAGTATGGAAGCGAATTCACCCCTCCACTTT.

The CDR3 sequence is CASSNQVTYGSPLHF. The CDR3 nucleotides read TGTGCCAGTAGTAATCAGGTGACTTATGGGTCACCCCTCCACTTT. The chain has TRBV19 and TRBJ1-6, with D unresolved. Per the germline V gene, CDR1 is LNHDA and CDR2 is SQIVND (reference sequence). V was shortened by 4 bases and J by 10 bases, with 17 bases between the two germline ends. The CDR3 runs to 15 residues.

The V and J genes are TRBV2 and TRBJ1-1; D gene unclear. The germline V gene has CDR1 SNHLY and CDR2 FYNNEI. This CDR3 has 13 residues. With 3 bases removed from V and 4 bases from J, the gap between germline ends came to 9 bases. Here the CDR3 reads CASSEGSSTEAFF. CDR3 DNA: TGTGCCAGCAGTGAGGGGTCGAGCACTGAAGCTTTCTTT.

This clone showed up just once. This chain's CDR3 is CASSQVGGGLNTEAFF. CDR3 bases: TGCGCCAGCAGCCAAGTGGGAGGGGGCTTGAACACTGAAGCTTTCTTT. The chain uses TRBV4-1 and TRBJ1-1; 7 positions agree with TRBD1. The V gene end was trimmed by 1 base and the J gene end by 0 bases; junction bases not matched to a gene: 5. The CDR3 runs to 16 residues. CDR1 is MGHRA, CDR2 YSYEKL, per germline.

This chain links TRBV4-3 with TRBJ1-4; unclear D gene. This CDR3 contains 14 residues. Germline V CDR1 and CDR2: LGHNA, YSLEER. Trimming removed 0 bases at V and 8 bases at J, with 10 bases between. The CDR3, as DNA: TGCGCCAGCAGCCAAGAAGGCCGCGGCGAAAAACTGTTTTTT. Translated: CASSQEGRGEKLFF.

V gene TRBV27 combines with J gene TRBJ2-1; 10 nucleotides line up with TRBD2. The germline gives CDR1 MNHEY, CDR2 SMNVEV (reference sequence). CDR3 length: 15 residues. V lost 0 bases and J lost 7; bases outside the gene matches: 3. The CDR3 loop reads CASSLSTSGLNEQFF. As DNA, the CDR3 is TGTGCCAGCAGTTTATCGACTAGCGGGCTTAATGAGCAGTTCTTC.

The chain employs TRBV11-2 and TRBJ2-7, with D perhaps TRBD2 (6 bases). Germline CDR1 SGHAT, CDR2 FQNNGV. The ends were cut back, 3 bases at V and 3 bases at J, with 9 bases in the middle. CDR3 length equals 13 residues. CDR3 bases: TGTGCCAGCAGCTTGGGACTGAACTACGAGCAGTACTTC. It codes for CASSLGLNYEQYF.

The chain employs TRBV6-5 and TRBJ2-7; D perhaps matches TRBD1 (6 bases). The CDR3 extends over 14 amino acids. Germline V gene sequence: CDR1 MNHEY, CDR2 SVGAGI. Deletions cut 7 bases from V and 3 bases from J, with 16 bases between. CDR3 sequence reads: CASNPQTGNYEQYF. The DNA for the CDR3 is TGTGCCAGCAATCCCCAAACAGGGAACTACGAGCAGTACTTC.

This clone was seen only a few times. The chain links TRBV18 to TRBJ1-3; D remains unclear. Trimming shortened V by 4 bases and J by 5 bases, and 9 bases separated the two germline ends. The CDR3 totals 13 residues. Germline CDR1 is KGHSH and CDR2 is LQKENI. CDR3 DNA: TGTGCCAGCTCACTGGGGTCCAGAAACACCATATATTTT. Translated: CASSLGSRNTIYF.

CDR3 region: CASARQVRYEQYF. CDR3 nucleotides: TGTGCCAGCGCCCGACAGGTCCGCTACGAGCAGTACTTC. V and J are TRBV27 and TRBJ2-7, with a weak D call TRBD1 (6 bases). The germline CDR1 and CDR2 sequences are MNHEY and SMNVEV (reference sequence). The CDR3 is 13 amino acids. The V end was cut by 8 bases, the J end by 3 bases, with 14 bases between.

The V call is TRBV2, the J call TRBJ2-1, with 8 positions matching TRBD1. Looked up from germline, CDR1 is SNHLY and CDR2 is FYNNEI. The CDR3 consists of 16 residues. Losses at the gene ends were 8 bases for V and 4 bases for J; bases not matched to a gene: 13. The CDR3 sequence is CASAHPRGLEYNEQFF. For the CDR3, the DNA is TGTGCCAGCGCGCACCCCAGGGGGCTGGAATACAATGAGCAGTTCTTC.

The gene calls are TRBV29-1 and TRBJ2-4; 9 nucleotides align to TRBD1. V lost 4 bases to trimming and J lost 7 bases; unmatched junction nucleotides: 5. The CDR3 is 13 residues long. The V gene's germline CDR1 is SQVTM and CDR2 ANQGSEA. The CDR3 DNA follows: TGCAGCGTTGGGGGACAGGGAAGGAACATTCAGTACTTC. Translated: CSVGGQGRNIQYF.

The chain links TRBV9 to TRBJ1-3; tentative D call: TRBD1 (6 bases). The V and J ends lost 4 bases and 3 bases respectively, with 17 bases between them. CDR3 size: 16 residues. From germline, CDR1 is SGDLS and CDR2 YYNGEE. CDR3 region: CASSRPQGRSGNTIYF. As DNA, the CDR3 is TGTGCCAGCAGCCGGCCCCAGGGGAGGAGTGGAAACACCATATATTTT.

The chain is built from TRBV5-1 and TRBJ1-1; 10 positions agree with TRBD1. The CDR3 totals 20 residues. The germline gives CDR1 SGHRS, CDR2 YFSETQ. Losses at the gene ends were 0 bases for V and 1 base for J; bases not matched to a gene: 15. The CDR3 is CASSLGGTGAWRTTNTEAFF. The CDR3 DNA sequence: TGCGCCAGCAGCTTGGGTGGGACAGGGGCGTGGAGGACGACGAACACTGAAGCTTTCTTT.

The CDR3 spells CASSLPPGETQYF. CDR3 nucleotides: TGTGCCAGCAGTTTGCCCCCAGGGGAGACCCAGTACTTC. V and J are TRBV12-3 or TRBV12-4 and TRBJ2-5; TRBD1 is a possible D gene (5 bases). Trimming pared 3 bases from V and 5 bases from J, leaving 10 bases between. This CDR3 comprises 13 residues.

The rearrangement uses TRBV20-1 and TRBJ2-1; D uncertain. V lost 6 bases and J 6 bases, leaving 9 bases between the germline ends. Germline CDR1 and CDR2: DFQATT and SNEGSKA (reference sequence). This CDR3 contains 11 residues. CDR3 protein: CSASRLNEQFF. The CDR3 region has the DNA TGCAGTGCAAGCCGGCTCAATGAGCAGTTCTTC.